In this sample, the clone carrying this T cell receptor beta chain turned up many times. These data come from a study of Graves' ophthalmopathy and Graves' hyperthyroidism. Study-wide background: Ophthalmopathy not arising within 18 months of follow-up defined hyperthyroidism as stable.

Amplified material comprised TCR beta CDR3 regions derived from RNA transcripts. Following a first-round RT-PCR that used HTBI primers, a second-round multiplex PCR was carried out. Using its own MiXCR run on the multiplex PCR reads, TCRdb lists one record per CDR3 protein. The sample contains more than 1,000,000 distinct CDR3 sequences, less than 45% of which appear only once. V lost 3 bases, J lost 6 bases, and 17 bases lay in between. CDR3 length equals 15 residues. Germline V CDR1 and CDR2: SGHVS, FNYEAQ. Newly diagnosed hyperthyroidism donors, aged 18 to 65, duration under 2 months. Orbital computed tomography, together with clinical symptoms, serum thyroxine, TRAb and thyroid ultrasound, was used for diagnosis.

The chain has TRBV7-6 and TRBJ2-5, with a tentative D call TRBD1 (5 bases). The source of this sequence is an adult man with Graves' hyperthyroidism. Sequencing was carried out using peripheral blood or thyroid tissue (not recorded which). This CDR3 is CASSLGGAGSQTQYF. CDR3 bases: TGTGCCAGCAGCTTGGGTGGGGCAGGGTCCCAGACCCAGTACTTC.